Presented here are 21 T cell receptor beta chains from one specimen sequenced in a study of T-cell memory formation after mild COVID-19. TCRdb reprocessed the 5' RACE reads with MiXCR, giving one entry per CDR3 protein. The repertoire holds 550,000 to 650,000 distinct CDR3 sequences, around 15% seen once, with about 8.6% in the top ten. The sequenced sample consisted of PBMCs or a T cell subset sorted from them (not recorded which). All receptors come from an adult woman who had mild COVID-19 (a few samples of this study predate the infection). Cell type and time point are not known.

The table lists this clonotype with a count of one. J is TRBJ2-7 and V is TRBV10-3; D is uncertain. Germline lookup yields CDR1 ENHRY and CDR2 SYGVKD. The CDR3 covers 12 residues. V lost 0 bases and J lost 6, with 6 bases in between. The CDR3 DNA follows: TGTGCCATCAGTGAGTCCGTACGCGAGCAGTACTTC. This codes for CAISESVREQYF.

This clonotype was counted ten times or more. V is TRBV5-6 and J is TRBJ2-1, with 10 bases identical to TRBD2. The CDR3 consists of 13 residues. Germline CDR1 is SGHDT and CDR2 is YYEEEE. V lost 4 bases to trimming and J lost 10 bases; unmatched junction nucleotides: 5. The CDR3 DNA reads as TGTGCCAGCAGCGGGACTAGCGAGGCCGAGCAGTTCTTC. It specifies CASSGTSEAEQFF.

The chain combines TRBV7-2 with TRBJ2-5; 16 bases are shared with TRBD2. There are 18 residues in the CDR3. Per the germline V gene, CDR1 is SGHTA and CDR2 is FQGNSA. J gave up 2 bases and V 4 bases, and 7 bases lay outside the gene matches. Here the CDR3 reads CASSSPGLAGGRQETQYF. The CDR3 DNA sequence: TGTGCCAGCAGCTCGCCGGGACTAGCGGGGGGGAGACAAGAGACCCAGTACTTC.

This chain connects TRBV29-1 to TRBJ1-1; tentative D call: TRBD1 (5 bases). V was pared by 1 base and J by 3 bases, with 6 bases between. Germline V CDR1 and CDR2: SQVTM, ANQGSEA. The CDR3 loop spans 12 amino acids. CDR3 amino acids: CSVEGGYTEAFF. The CDR3 DNA is TGCAGCGTTGAAGGGGGGTACACTGAAGCTTTCTTT.

This clonotype was seen a handful of times. The gene calls are TRBV30 and TRBJ2-1; 7 bases match TRBD1. There are 12 residues in the CDR3. V shed 5 bases, J shed 9 bases, and the junction held 7 bases outside the gene matches. CDR1 GTSNPN and CDR2 SVGIG come from the germline V gene (reference sequence). The CDR3 loop is CAWHRGMGEQFF. The CDR3 coding sequence is TGTGCCTGGCACAGGGGAATGGGTGAGCAGTTCTTC.

This clonotype has more than one count but fewer than ten. This chain joins TRBV3-1 and TRBJ2-2, with D unclear. This CDR3 has 12 residues. Germline V gene data show CDR1 as LGHDT and CDR2 as YNNKEL (reference sequence). V gave up 2 bases and J gave up 4 bases, with 2 bases separating them. The CDR3, as DNA: TGTGCCAGCAGCCAAACCACCGGGGAGCTGTTTTTT. Translating it yields CASSQTTGELFF.

This clonotype occurred a few times. The CDR3: CASSRPDGGASGEQFF. The CDR3 nucleotides read TGTGCCAGCAGCCGCCCCGACGGGGGGGCCTCGGGTGAGCAGTTCTTC. The chain employs TRBV27 and TRBJ2-1, with 8 bases lining up with TRBD2. This CDR3 is 16 amino acids long. Trimming removed 6 bases from V and 9 bases from J; junction bases left unmatched: 16. Germline V gene lookup returns CDR1 MNHEY and CDR2 SMNVEV (reference sequence).

A few counts support this clonotype. The chain uses TRBV18 and TRBJ2-7; TRBD2 matches at 8 bases. Germline CDR1 is KGHSH and CDR2 is LQKENI. V lost 1 base, J lost 5 bases, and 7 bases stayed unmatched. The CDR3 has 15 amino acids. CDR3 nucleotides: TGTGCCAGCTCACCACTATTTAGCGGGGCCGACGAGCAGTACTTC. It is translated as CASSPLFSGADEQYF.

The chain uses TRBV6-5 and TRBJ1-1; the D gene is possibly TRBD1 (6 bases). Trimming cost V 3 bases and J 5 bases, with 16 bases left between them. Germline CDR1 reads MNHEY; CDR2 reads SVGAGI. The CDR3 is 15 residues long. DNA for the CDR3: TGTGCCAGCAGTTATTCCAGGGGAGGGGGAACTGAAGCTTTCTTT. Translation gives CASSYSRGGGTEAFF.

The table lists this clonotype with a few counts. The genes are TRBV6-1 and TRBJ1-2; a possible D gene is TRBD1 (6 bases). The CDR3 covers 14 residues. V gave up 4 bases and J gave up 4 bases, with 13 bases separating them. Germline V gene sequence: CDR1 MNHNS, CDR2 SASEGT. The CDR3 region has the DNA TGTGCCAGCAGTGTAACCCAGGGGACCTATGGCTACACCTTC. Translation: CASSVTQGTYGYTF.

This clonotype was observed a few times. The rearrangement links TRBV27 to TRBJ2-7; TRBD1 matches at 9 bases. The CDR3 covers 16 residues. Per germline, CDR1 MNHEY and CDR2 SMNVEV (reference sequence). Trimming removed 2 bases from V and 2 bases from J; junction bases left unmatched: 7. CDR3 residues: CASSLVQGAAPYEQYF. CDR3 nucleotides: TGTGCCAGCAGTTTAGTACAGGGGGCCGCTCCCTACGAGCAGTACTTC.

This chain joins TRBV18 and TRBJ2-5; no reliable D call. The CDR3 consists of 13 residues. Germline assignment: CDR1 KGHSH and CDR2 LQKENI. V gave up 4 bases and J gave up 5 bases, with 11 bases separating them. The CDR3 sequence is CASSLQNGETQYF. CDR3 coding DNA: TGTGCCAGCTCACTACAAAATGGGGAGACCCAGTACTTC.

This clonotype was detected a few times. This sequence joins TRBV20-1 and TRBJ2-5; a weak D match, TRBD1 (5 bases). V was cut by 0 bases and J by 4 bases, with 12 bases left in between. The length of the CDR3 is 14 residues. Germline V lookup: CDR1 DFQATT, CDR2 SNEGSKA (reference sequence). CDR3 sequence (DNA): TGCAGTGCTAGAGAGGTCTGGCAGGGAGAGACCCAGTACTTC. The encoded protein is CSAREVWQGETQYF.

The genes are TRBV2 and TRBJ2-2, with TRBD1 matching 8 bases. The germline CDR1 and CDR2 sequences are SNHLY and FYNNEI. V dropped 5 bases and J dropped 4; count of bases not matched to a gene: 6. The CDR3 length is 15 residues. The DNA for the CDR3 is TGTGCCAGCAGTCCAGACAGGGGAATCACCGGGGAGCTGTTTTTT. Translating gives CASSPDRGITGELFF.

This clonotype was counted a few times. This sequence joins TRBV3-1 and TRBJ2-1; D gene unclear. The V gene lost 4 bases and the J gene lost 6 bases, with 4 bases spanning the gap. The CDR3 extends over 11 amino acids. Germline CDR1 LGHDT, CDR2 YNNKEL (reference sequence). The CDR3 DNA reads as TGTGCCAGCAGCCGCACCAATGAGCAGTTCTTC. Translation gives CASSRTNEQFF.

This clonotype was counted only a few times. The DNA is omitted, as the CDR3 cannot be located on it reliably, and the CDR3 follows TCRdb's listing. The chain couples TRBV4-3 to TRBJ2-7; TRBD1, the table's D call, was not compared with the DNA. CDR1 and CDR2 (germline): LGHNA, YSLEER. Counting both end residues, the CDR3 totals 14 amino acids. CDR3 protein: CASSQFGQGYEQYF.

The chain combines TRBV9 with TRBJ2-1; TRBD2 matches at 13 bases. The junction had 11 bases not matched to a gene; V was cut back by 4 bases and J by 4 bases. Germline CDR1 is SGDLS and CDR2 is YYNGEE. The CDR3 covers 18 residues. The CDR3: CASSPRTSGRSLYNEQFF. In nucleotides, the CDR3 is TGTGCCAGCAGCCCCCGGACTAGCGGGAGAAGCTTGTACAATGAGCAGTTCTTC.

This clonotype was observed a few times. This sequence joins TRBV12-3 or TRBV12-4 and TRBJ2-7, with 10 bases matching TRBD1. Trimming took 4 bases from V and 5 from J; bases not matched to a gene: 11. The CDR3 totals 16 residues. In DNA, the CDR3 is TGTGCCAGCAGTTCCGAGACAGGGGGCGCTCAGGACGAGCAGTACTTC. It is translated as CASSSETGGAQDEQYF.

The rearrangement uses TRBV28 and TRBJ1-2; the D gene is possibly TRBD1 (6 bases). This CDR3 region has 12 residues. V dropped 5 bases and J dropped 7 bases, with 11 bases sitting between them. Germline V CDR1 and CDR2: MDHEN, SYDVKM. This chain's CDR3 is CASSREGGGYTF. For the CDR3, the DNA is TGTGCCAGCAGTCGCGAGGGGGGTGGCTACACCTTC.

This clonotype appeared many times. The chain is built from TRBV20-1 and TRBJ1-2; tentatively, D is TRBD1 (5 bases). Trimming took 1 base from V and 6 from J, leaving 9 bases between them. CDR1 is DFQATT and CDR2 is SNEGSKA in the germline V gene (reference sequence). The CDR3 is 12 residues long. Here the CDR3 DNA reads TGCAGTGCTAGAGTTCCAGGGAATGGCTACACCTTC. Translated, it gives CSARVPGNGYTF.

This clonotype has a handful of counts. The chain recombines TRBV12-3 or TRBV12-4 with TRBJ1-2; 10 bases are a match to TRBD1. This CDR3 is built from 15 residues. The ends lost 3 bases at V and 4 bases at J; junction bases unmatched: 5. The CDR3 loop reads CASSLGTGAFYGYTF. As DNA, the CDR3 is TGTGCCAGCAGTTTGGGGACAGGGGCCTTCTATGGCTACACCTTC.